The entry below gives a single T cell receptor (beta chain) sequence along with its context. The entry originates in a study of radiotherapy plus CTLA-4 blockade in lung cancer. The J segment lost 4 bases and the V segment lost 3 bases, leaving 9 bases of the junction unmatched. There are 16 residues in the CDR3. CDR1 and CDR2 from the germline V gene are MGHDK and SYGVNS. Generated by immunoSEQ multiplex PCR, the TCRdb table keeps only in-frame clones and is missing some. Seen here are around 29,000 clones, roughly four fifths observed once, and the top ten hold roughly 25%. The sequences come from peripheral blood, collected from a patient treated with radiotherapy plus ipilimumab. The receptor was isolated from a human donor with non-small cell lung cancer that progressed on radiotherapy plus ipilimumab. The chain carries TRBV25-1 and TRBJ2-1, with 7 bases identical to TRBD2. CDR3 sequence reads: CASSERGGGPYNEQFF. CDR3 bases: TGTGCCAGCAGTGAGAGAGGCGGGGGTCCATACAATGAGCAGTTCTTC.